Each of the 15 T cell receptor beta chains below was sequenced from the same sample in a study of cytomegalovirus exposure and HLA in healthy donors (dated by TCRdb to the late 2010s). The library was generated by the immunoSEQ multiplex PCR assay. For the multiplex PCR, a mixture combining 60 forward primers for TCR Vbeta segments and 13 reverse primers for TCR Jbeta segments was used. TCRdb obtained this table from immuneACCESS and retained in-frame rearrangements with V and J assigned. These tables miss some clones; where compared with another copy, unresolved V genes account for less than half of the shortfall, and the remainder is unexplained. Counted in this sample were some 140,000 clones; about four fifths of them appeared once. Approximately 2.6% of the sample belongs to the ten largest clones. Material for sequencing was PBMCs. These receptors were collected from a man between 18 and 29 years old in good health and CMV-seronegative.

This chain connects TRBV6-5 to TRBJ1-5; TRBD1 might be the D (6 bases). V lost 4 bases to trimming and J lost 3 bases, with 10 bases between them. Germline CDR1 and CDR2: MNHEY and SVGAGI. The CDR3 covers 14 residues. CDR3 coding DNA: TGTGCCAGCAGTTCCGGACAGATCAATCAGCCCCAGCATTTT. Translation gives CASSSGQINQPQHF.

CDR3: CASSGVWGQSPLHF. CDR3 in DNA: TGTGCCAGCAGTGGGGTGTGGGGGCAGTCACCCCTCCACTTT. This chain links TRBV25-1 with TRBJ1-6; TRBD1 is a possible D gene (6 bases). Trimming cost V 4 bases and J 10 bases, with 14 bases left between them. CDR3 length equals 14 residues. Per the germline V gene, CDR1 is MGHDK and CDR2 is SYGVNS.

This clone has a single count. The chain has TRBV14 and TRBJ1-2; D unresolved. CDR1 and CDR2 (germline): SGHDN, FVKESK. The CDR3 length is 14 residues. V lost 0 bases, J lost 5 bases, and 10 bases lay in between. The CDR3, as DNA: TGTGCCAGCAGCCAAGATTGGGCGAATTATGGCTACACCTTC. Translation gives CASSQDWANYGYTF.

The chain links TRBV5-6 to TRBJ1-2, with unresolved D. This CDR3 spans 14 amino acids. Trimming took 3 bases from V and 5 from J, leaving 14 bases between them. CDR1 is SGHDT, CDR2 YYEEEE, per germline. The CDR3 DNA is TGTGCCAGCAGCTCCGGACTGCCAGGATATGGCTACACCTTC. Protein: CASSSGLPGYGYTF.

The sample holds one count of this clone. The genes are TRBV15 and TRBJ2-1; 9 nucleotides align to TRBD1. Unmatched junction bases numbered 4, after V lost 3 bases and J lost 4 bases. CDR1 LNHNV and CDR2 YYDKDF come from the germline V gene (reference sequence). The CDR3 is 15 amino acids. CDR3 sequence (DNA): TGTGCCACCAGCAGGGGAGGGACAGGGTACAATGAGCAGTTCTTC. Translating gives CATSRGGTGYNEQFF.

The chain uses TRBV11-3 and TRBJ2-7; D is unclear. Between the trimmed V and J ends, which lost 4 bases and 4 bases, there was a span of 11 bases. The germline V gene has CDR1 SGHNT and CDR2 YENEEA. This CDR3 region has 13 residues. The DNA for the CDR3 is TGTGCCAGCAGCTCACCTAATGGTTACGAGCAGTACTTC. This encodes CASSSPNGYEQYF.

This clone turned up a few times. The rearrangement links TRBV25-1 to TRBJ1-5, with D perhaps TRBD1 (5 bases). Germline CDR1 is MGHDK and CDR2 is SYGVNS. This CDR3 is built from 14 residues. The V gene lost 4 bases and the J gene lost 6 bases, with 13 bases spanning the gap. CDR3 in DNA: TGTGCCAGCAGTGCCCAGGGTGGTAGTCAGCCCCAGCATTTT. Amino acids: CASSAQGGSQPQHF. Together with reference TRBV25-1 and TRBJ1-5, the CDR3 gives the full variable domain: EADIYQTPRYLVIGTGKKITLECSQTMGHDKMYWYQQDPGMELHLIHYSYGVNSTEKGDLSSESTVSRIRTEHFPLTLESARPSHTSQYLCASSAQGGSQPQHFGDGTRLSIL.

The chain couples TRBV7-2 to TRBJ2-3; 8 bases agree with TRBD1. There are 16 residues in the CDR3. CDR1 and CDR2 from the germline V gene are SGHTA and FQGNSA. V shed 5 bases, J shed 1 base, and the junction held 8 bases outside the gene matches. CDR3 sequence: CASSKSGGAGTDTQYF. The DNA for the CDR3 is TGTGCCAGCAGCAAGTCAGGGGGCGCGGGCACAGATACGCAGTATTTT.

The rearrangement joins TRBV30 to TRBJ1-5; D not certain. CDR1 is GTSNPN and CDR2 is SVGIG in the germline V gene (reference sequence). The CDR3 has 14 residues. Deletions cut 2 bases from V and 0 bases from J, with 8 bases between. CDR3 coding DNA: TGTGCCTGGAGTTGGGGAGATAGCAATCAGCCCCAGCATTTT. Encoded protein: CAWSWGDSNQPQHF.

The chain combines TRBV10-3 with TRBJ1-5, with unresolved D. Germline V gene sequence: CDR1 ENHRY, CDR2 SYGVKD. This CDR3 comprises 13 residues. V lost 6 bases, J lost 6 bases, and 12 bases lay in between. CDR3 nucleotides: TGTGCCATCAGCGCCGGGGTTGGTCAGCCCCAGCATTTT. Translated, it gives CAISAGVGQPQHF.

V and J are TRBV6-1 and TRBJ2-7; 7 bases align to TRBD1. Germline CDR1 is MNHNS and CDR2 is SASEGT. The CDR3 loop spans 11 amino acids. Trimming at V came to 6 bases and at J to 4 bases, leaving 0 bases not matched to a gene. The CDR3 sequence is CASRDRYEQYF. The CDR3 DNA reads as TGTGCCAGCAGGGACAGGTACGAGCAGTACTTC.

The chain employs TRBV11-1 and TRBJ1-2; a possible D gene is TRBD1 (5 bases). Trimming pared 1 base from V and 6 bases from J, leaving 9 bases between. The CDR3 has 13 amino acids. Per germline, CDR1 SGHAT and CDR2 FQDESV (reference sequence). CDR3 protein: CASSLVGLHGYTF. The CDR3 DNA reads TGTGCCAGCAGCTTAGTGGGGCTTCATGGCTACACCTTC.

The CDR3 bases are TGTGCCAGCAGATACGACAGGGGCACCGGGGAGCTGTTTTTT. It encodes CASRYDRGTGELFF. This chain uses TRBV7-9 with TRBJ2-2, with 8 bases lining up with TRBD1. The CDR3 is 14 amino acids. In germline, CDR1 is SEHNR, CDR2 FQNEAQ (reference sequence). With 6 bases clipped from V and 4 bases from J, the junction kept 4 bases outside the gene matches. The full variable domain, its missing parts supplied by reference TRBV7-9 and TRBJ2-2, is DTGVSQNPRHKITKRGQNVTFRCDPISEHNRLYWYRQTLGQGPEFLTYFQNEAQLEKSRLLSDRFSAERPKGSFSTLEIQRTEQGDSAMYLCASRYDRGTGELFFGEGSRLTVL.

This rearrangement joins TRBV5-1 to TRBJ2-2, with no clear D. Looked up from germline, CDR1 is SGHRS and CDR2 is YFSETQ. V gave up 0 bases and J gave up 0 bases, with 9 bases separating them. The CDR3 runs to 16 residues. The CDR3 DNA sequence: TGCGCCAGCAGCTTGGCAGGCCAGTCGAACACCGGGGAGCTGTTTTTT. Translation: CASSLAGQSNTGELFF.

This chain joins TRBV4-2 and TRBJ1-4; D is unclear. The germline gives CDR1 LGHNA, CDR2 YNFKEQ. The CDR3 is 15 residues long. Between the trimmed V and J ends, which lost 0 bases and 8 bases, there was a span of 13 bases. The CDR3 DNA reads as TGTGCCAGCAGCCAAGACGGAGGTTTAGCCGAAAAACTGTTTTTT. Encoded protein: CASSQDGGLAEKLFF.